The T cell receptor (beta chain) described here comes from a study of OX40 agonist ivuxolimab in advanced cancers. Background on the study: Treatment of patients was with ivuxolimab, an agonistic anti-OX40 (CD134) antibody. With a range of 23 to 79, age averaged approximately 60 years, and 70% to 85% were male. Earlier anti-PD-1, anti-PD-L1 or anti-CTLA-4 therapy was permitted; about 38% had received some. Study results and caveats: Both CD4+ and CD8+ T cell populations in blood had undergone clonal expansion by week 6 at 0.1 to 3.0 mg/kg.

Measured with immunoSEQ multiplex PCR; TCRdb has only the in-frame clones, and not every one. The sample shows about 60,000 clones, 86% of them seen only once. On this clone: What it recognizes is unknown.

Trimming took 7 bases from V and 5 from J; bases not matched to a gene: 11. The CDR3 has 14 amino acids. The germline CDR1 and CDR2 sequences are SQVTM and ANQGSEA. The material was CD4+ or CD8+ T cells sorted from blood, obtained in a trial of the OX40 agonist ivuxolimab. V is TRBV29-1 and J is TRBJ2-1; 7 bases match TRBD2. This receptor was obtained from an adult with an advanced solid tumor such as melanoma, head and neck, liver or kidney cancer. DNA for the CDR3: TGCAGCGCCCGGGGGGACTACACTAACAATGAGCAGTTCTTC. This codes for CSARGDYTNNEQFF.